This entry is about one T cell receptor beta chain. The antigen remains undetermined. Random hexamers served to reverse transcribe roughly 0.5 to 1 ug RNA. TCRdb itself ran the immunoSEQ multiplex PCR reads through MiXCR, one entry per CDR3 protein. The sample consists of approximately 120,000 distinct CDR3 sequences, around 94% of them appearing once. The sample originates from a study of CD8 T cells in Susac syndrome. General study points: The study's TCR sequencing and HLA analysis drew on a certain number of individuals. That number was acknowledged as relatively small.

The CDR3 extends over 12 amino acids. The V and J ends lost 0 bases and 9 bases respectively, with 7 bases between them. CDR1 is SGDLS and CDR2 is YYNGEE in the germline V gene. The V and J genes are TRBV9 and TRBJ2-1; no clear D. The sequenced material came from CD4+ T cells from PBMCs. This sequence originates from a human donor in good health. CDR3: CASSVDRSEQFF. As DNA, the CDR3 is TGTGCCAGCAGCGTAGATCGCAGTGAGCAGTTCTTC. Complete variable domain (other parts from reference TRBV9 and TRBJ2-1): DSGVTQTPKHLITATGQRVTLRCSPRSGDLSVYWYQQSLDQGLQFLIQYYNGEERAKGNILERFSAQQFPDLHSELNLSSLELGDSALYFCASSVDRSEQFFGPGTRLTVL.